This T cell receptor (beta chain) was documented in a study of cytomegalovirus exposure and HLA in healthy donors. V lost 4 bases to trimming and J lost 0 bases, with 22 bases between them. Germline-derived CDR1 and CDR2 are MGHRA and YSYEKL. The CDR3 is made up of 18 amino acids. Vbeta (60) and Jbeta (13) primers were used in the PCR. How the authors handled the data: Later analysis identified 88 million or so unique TCR beta chains, about 12 million shared. Libraries were prepared by immunoSEQ multiplex PCR; TCRdb keeps only in-frame clonotypes and omits some of them. That table furnishes V, J and clone size, whereas the DNA furnished D and trimming. Its listing shows some 110,000 clones.

What was sequenced was PBMCs. The receptor comes from a man younger than 45 in good health and CMV-seronegative. The gene calls are TRBV4-1 and TRBJ2-7; a weak D match, TRBD1 (7 bases). CDR3 in amino acids: CASSPPGEDRRSSYEQYF. The CDR3 coding sequence is TGCGCCAGCAGCCCACCGGGGGAGGACAGGCGGAGCTCCTACGAGCAGTACTTC.